This TCR beta chain was documented in a study of T cell responses to AZD1222 COVID-19 vaccine. Whole-study context: Investigators merged groups given second doses at roughly 4 or roughly 12 weeks.

Trimming removed 6 bases from V and 9 bases from J; junction bases left unmatched: 8. This CDR3 contains 14 residues. Per germline, CDR1 MDHEN and CDR2 SYDVKM. Study-wide points: Vaccine-related CD4 TCRs covered spike, predominating at 160-218 and 743-854. Two AZD1222 administrations were followed by greater Spike-specific TCR breadth and depth. Repertoire collection took place solely once the T cell response had peaked.

Concerning this clone: Its antigen remains unknown.

TCRdb's copy holds only in-frame clones and misses some; the assay was immunoSEQ multiplex PCR. The sample holds 140,000 or so clones, about 86% seen once. The V gene is TRBV28, the J gene TRBJ2-1, with TRBD1 matching 10 bases. The sequences come from peripheral blood, collected on day 0 of AZD1222 vaccination. This TCR derives from an adult in good health. CDR3 region: CASSRGQGNGEQFF. The CDR3 nucleotides read TGTGCCAGCAGCCGGGGACAGGGGAACGGTGAGCAGTTCTTC.